This T cell receptor beta chain was identified in a study of ipilimumab plus nivolumab after autologous stem cell transplantation. Study-wide background: Typical patient got about 5 ipilimumab doses and 7 or 8 nivolumab doses (median). Both relapsed and primary refractory DLBCL were included.

This clone has only a few counts. The antigen remains unidentified. In germline, CDR1 is SQVTM, CDR2 ANQGSEA. V lost 2 bases, J lost 1 base, and 10 bases lay in between. This CDR3 is 14 amino acids long. TCRdb's table, derived via immunoSEQ multiplex PCR, lists solely in-frame clones and lacks some. This sample has 15,000 to 20,000 clones, with approximately 80% found just once. Findings of the study overall: Per the authors, repertoire, Treg and microbiota data justify further study.

Patients got 3 mg/kg IV nivolumab weeks 1, 4, 7, 10, then biweekly through week 26. This receptor was taken from a male donor with diffuse large B-cell lymphoma. Here the sequenced sample was PBMCs, taken in a trial of ipilimumab plus nivolumab as post-transplant consolidation. The chain employs TRBV29-1 and TRBJ2-3, with D possibly TRBD2 on 6 matching bases. Here the CDR3 reads CSVEPGLRTDTQYF. In DNA form, the CDR3 reads TGCAGCGTTGAACCGGGACTCCGCACAGATACGCAGTATTTT.